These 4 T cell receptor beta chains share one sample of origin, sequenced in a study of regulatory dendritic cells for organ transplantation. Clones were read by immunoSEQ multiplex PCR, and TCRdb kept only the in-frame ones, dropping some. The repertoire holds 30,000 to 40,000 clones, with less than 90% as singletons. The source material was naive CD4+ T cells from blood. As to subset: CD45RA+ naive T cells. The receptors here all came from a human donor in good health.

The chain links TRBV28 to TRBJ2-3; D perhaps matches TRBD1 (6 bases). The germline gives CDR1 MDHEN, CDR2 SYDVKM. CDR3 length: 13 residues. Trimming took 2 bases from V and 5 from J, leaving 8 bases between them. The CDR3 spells CASSLPQGDTQYF. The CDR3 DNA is TGTGCCAGCAGTTTACCACAGGGAGATACGCAGTATTTT.

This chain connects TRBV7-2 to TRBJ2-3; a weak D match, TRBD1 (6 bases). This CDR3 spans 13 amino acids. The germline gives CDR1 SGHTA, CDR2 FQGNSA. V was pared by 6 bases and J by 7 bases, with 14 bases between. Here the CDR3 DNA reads TGTGCCAGCAGTCGTGACAGGCAATATACGCAGTATTTT. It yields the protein CASSRDRQYTQYF.

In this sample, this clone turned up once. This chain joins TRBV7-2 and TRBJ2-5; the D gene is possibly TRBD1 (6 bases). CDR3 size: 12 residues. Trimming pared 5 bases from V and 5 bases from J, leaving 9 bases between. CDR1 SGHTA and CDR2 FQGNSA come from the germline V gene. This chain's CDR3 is CASSQGWETQYF. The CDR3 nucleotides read TGTGCCAGCAGCCAGGGGTGGGAGACCCAGTACTTC.

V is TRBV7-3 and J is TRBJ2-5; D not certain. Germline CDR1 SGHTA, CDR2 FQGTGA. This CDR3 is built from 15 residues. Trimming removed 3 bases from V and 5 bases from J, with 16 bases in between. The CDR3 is CASSLTHDRGETQYF. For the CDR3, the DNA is TGTGCCAGCAGCTTGACCCATGACCGTGGGGAGACCCAGTACTTC.